This TCR beta chain came from a study of blood T cell repertoires in COVID-19. For the study at large: Sources were T cells, B-cell-depleted T cells, or PBMCs; the material itself was cDNA or gDNA.

TCRdb's table, derived via immunoSEQ multiplex PCR, lists solely in-frame clones and lacks some. The repertoire has about 190,000 clones, around 88% of them found once; the top ten carry more than 3.5%. This clone was seen a single time. The V gene lost 1 base and the J gene lost 5 bases, with 7 bases spanning the gap. Per the germline V gene, CDR1 is KGHDR and CDR2 is SFDVKD. There are 13 residues in the CDR3. The chain has TRBV24-1 and TRBJ2-5; D is unclear. The source of this sequence is a woman in her 30s with acute or convalescent COVID-19. Sequenced sample: peripheral blood. CDR3 DNA: TGTGCCACCAGTGATTTCGTGGGCGAGACCCAGTACTTC. It specifies CATSDFVGETQYF.